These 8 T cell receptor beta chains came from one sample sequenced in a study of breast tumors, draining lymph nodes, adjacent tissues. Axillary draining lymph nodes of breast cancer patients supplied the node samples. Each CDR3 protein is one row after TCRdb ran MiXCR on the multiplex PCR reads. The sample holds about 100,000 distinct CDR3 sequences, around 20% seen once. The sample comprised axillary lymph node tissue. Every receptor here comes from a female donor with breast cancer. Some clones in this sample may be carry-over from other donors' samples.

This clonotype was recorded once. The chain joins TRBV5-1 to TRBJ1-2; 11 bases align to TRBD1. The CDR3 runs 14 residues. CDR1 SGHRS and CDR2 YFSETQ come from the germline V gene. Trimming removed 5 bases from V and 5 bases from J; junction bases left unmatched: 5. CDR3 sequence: CASSGQGAGYGYTF. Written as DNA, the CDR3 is TGCGCCAGCAGTGGACAGGGGGCTGGATATGGCTACACCTTC.

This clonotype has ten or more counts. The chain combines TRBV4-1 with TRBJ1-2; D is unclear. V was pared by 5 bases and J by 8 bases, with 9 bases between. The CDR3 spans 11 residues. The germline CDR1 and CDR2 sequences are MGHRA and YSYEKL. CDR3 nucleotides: TGCGCCAGCAGCTCGAGCCAGGGCTACACCTTC. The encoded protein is CASSSSQGYTF.

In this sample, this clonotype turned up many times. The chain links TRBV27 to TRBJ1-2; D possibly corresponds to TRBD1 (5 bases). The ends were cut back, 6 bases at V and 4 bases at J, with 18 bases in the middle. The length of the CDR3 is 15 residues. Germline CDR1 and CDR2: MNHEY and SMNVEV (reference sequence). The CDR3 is CASSDRGQTSYGYTF. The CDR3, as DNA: TGTGCCAGCAGCGACCGGGGCCAGACTAGCTATGGCTACACCTTC.

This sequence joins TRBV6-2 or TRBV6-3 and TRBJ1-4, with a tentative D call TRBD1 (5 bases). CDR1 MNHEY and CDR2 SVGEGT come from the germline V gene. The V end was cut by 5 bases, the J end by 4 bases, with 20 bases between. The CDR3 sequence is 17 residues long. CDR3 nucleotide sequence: TGTGCCAGCAGTCCTCCGACAGACGTGACAATTAATGAAAAACTGTTTTTT. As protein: CASSPPTDVTINEKLFF.

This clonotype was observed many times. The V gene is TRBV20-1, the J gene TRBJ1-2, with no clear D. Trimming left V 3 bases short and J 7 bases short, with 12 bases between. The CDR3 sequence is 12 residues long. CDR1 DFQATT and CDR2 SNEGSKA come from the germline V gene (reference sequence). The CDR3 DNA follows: TGCAGTGCTAGTGGTCTTCGATTTGGCTACACCTTC. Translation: CSASGLRFGYTF.

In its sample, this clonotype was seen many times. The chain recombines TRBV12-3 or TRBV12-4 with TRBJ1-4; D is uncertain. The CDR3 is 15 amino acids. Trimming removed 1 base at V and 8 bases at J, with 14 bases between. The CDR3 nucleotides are TGTGCCAGCAGTTTAGGGGCCCAAGCTCGGGAAAAACTGTTTTTT. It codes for CASSLGAQAREKLFF.

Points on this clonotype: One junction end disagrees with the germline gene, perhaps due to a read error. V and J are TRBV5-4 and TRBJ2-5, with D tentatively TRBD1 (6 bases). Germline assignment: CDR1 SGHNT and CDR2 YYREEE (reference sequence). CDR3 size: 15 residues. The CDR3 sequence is CASSSRSGTQETRYF. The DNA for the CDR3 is TGTGCCAGCAGCTCCAGGTCGGGGACACAAGAGACCCGGTACTTC.

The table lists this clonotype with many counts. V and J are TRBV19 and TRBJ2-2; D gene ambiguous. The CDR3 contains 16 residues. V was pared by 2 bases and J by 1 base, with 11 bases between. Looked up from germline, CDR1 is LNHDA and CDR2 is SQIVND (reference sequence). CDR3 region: CASSIIRTGNTGELFF. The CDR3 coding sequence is TGTGCCAGTAGTATAATAAGGACGGGGAACACCGGGGAGCTGTTTTTT.